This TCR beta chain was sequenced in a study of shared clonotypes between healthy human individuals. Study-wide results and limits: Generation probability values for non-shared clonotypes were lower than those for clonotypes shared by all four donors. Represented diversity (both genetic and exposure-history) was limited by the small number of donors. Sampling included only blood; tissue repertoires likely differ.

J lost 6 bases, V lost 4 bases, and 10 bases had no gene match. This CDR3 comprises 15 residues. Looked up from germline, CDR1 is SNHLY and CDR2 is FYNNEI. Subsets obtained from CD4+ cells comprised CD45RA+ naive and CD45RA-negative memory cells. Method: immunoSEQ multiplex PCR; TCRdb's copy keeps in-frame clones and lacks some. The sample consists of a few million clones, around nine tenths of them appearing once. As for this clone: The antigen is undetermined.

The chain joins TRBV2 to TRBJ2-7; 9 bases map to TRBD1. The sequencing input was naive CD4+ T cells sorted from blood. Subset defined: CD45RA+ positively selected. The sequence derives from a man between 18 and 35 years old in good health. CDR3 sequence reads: CASSASGQGVGEQYF. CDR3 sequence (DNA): TGTGCCAGCAGTGCCTCGGGACAGGGAGTCGGCGAGCAGTACTTC.